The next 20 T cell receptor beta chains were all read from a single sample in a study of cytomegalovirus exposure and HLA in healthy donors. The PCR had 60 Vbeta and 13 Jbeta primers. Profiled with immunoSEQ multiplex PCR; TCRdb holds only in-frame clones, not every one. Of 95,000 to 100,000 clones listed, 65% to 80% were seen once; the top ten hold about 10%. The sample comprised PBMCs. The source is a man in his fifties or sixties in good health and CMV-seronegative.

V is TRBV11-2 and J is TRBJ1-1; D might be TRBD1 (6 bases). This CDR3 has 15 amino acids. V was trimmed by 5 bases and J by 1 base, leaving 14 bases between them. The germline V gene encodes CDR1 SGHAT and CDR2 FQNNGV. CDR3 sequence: CASSLAGGANTEAFF. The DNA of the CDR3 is TGTGCCAGCAGCCTCGCTGGGGGGGCGAACACTGAAGCTTTCTTT.

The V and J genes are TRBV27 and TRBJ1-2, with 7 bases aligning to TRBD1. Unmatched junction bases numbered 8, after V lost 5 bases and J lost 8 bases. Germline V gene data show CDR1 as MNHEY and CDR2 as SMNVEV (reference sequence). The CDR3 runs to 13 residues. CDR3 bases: TGTGCCAGCAGTCCCCGCAGGGGGGAAGGCTACACCTTC. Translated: CASSPRRGEGYTF.

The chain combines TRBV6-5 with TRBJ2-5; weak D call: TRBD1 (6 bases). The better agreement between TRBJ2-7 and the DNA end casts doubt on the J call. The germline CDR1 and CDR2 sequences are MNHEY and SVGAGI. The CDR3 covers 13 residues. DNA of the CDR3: TGTGCCAGCTCCGGACAGATTCGGAACGAGCAGTACTTC. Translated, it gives CASSGQIRNEQYF.

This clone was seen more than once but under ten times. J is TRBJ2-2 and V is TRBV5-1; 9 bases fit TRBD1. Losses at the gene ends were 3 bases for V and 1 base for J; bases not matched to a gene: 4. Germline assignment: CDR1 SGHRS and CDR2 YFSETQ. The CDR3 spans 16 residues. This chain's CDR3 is CASSSRQGGNTGELFF. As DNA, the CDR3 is TGCGCCAGCAGCTCTAGACAGGGGGGGAACACCGGGGAGCTGTTTTTT.

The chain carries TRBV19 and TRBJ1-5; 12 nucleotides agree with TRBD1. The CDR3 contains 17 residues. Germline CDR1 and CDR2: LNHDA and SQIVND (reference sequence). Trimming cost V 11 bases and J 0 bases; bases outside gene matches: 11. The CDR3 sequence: CAASGTGGFYSNQPQHF. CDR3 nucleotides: TGTGCCGCTTCGGGGACAGGGGGCTTTTATAGCAATCAGCCCCAGCATTTT.

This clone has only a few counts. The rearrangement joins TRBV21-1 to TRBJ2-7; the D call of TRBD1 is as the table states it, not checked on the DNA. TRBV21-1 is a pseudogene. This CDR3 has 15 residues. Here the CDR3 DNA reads TGTGCCAGCAGCAAAGGTCAGGCCGAGACCTACGAGCAGTACTTC. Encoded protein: CASSKGQAETYEQYF.

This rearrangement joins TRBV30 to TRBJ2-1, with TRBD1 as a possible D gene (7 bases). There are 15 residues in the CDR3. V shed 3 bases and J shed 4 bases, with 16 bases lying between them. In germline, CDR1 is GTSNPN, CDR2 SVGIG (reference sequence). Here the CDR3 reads CAWSRSGGSYNEQFF. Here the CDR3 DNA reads TGTGCCTGGAGCCGATCAGGGGGGTCGTACAATGAGCAGTTCTTC.

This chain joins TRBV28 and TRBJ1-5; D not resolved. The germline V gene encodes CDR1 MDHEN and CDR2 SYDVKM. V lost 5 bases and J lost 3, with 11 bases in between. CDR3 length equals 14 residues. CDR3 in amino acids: CASSGTSNNQPQHF. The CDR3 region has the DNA TGTGCCAGCAGTGGTACCTCTAACAATCAGCCCCAGCATTTT.

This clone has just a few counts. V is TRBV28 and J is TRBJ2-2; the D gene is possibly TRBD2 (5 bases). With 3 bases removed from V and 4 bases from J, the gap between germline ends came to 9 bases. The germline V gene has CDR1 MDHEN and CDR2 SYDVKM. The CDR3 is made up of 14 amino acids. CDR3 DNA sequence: TGTGCCAGCAGTTTCCCGAGGGTCACCGGGGAGCTGTTTTTT. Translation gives CASSFPRVTGELFF.

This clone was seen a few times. The CDR3 here is CASSLMYTADEQYF. As DNA, the CDR3 is TGCGCCAGCAGCTTAATGTATACAGCGGACGAGCAGTACTTC. The rearrangement links TRBV5-1 to TRBJ2-7; possible D gene TRBD2, 5 bases. The germline V gene encodes CDR1 SGHRS and CDR2 YFSETQ. V lost 2 bases and J lost 5, with 14 bases in between. CDR3 length: 14 residues. Full variable domain (rest looked up from reference TRBV5-1 and TRBJ2-7): KAGVTQTPRYLIKTRGQQVTLSCSPISGHRSVSWYQQTPGQGLQFLFEYFSETQRNKGNFPGRFSGRQFSNSRSEMNVSTLELGDSALYLCASSLMYTADEQYFGPGTRLTVT.

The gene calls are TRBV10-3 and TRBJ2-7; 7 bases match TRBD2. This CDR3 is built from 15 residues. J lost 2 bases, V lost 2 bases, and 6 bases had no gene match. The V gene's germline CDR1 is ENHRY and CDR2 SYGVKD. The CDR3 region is CAISETIGGAYEQYF. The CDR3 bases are TGTGCCATCAGTGAGACGATTGGGGGGGCCTACGAGCAGTACTTC.

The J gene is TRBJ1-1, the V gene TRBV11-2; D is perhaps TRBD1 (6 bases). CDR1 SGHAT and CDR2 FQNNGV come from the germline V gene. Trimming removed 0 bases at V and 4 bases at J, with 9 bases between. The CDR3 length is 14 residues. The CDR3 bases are TGTGCCAGCAGCTTAGACCACAGGGCCACTGAAGCTTTCTTT. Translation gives CASSLDHRATEAFF. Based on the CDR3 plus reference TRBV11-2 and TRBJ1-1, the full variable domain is EAGVAQSPRYKIIEKRQSVAFWCNPISGHATLYWYQQILGQGPKLLIQFQNNGVVDDSQLPKDRFSAERLKGVDSTLKIQPAKLEDSAVYLCASSLDHRATEAFFGQGTRLTVV.

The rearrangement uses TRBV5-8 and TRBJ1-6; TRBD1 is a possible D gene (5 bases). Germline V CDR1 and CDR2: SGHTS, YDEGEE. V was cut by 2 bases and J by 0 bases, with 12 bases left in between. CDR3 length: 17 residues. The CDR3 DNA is TGTGCCAGCAGCTTTGGGGCCAAGAGCTCCTATAATTCACCCCTCCACTTT. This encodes CASSFGAKSSYNSPLHF. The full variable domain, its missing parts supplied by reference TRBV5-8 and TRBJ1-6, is EAGVTQSPTHLIKTRGQQATLRCSPISGHTSVYWYQQALGLGLQFLLWYDEGEERNRGNFPPRFSGRQFPNYSSELNVNALELEDSALYLCASSFGAKSSYNSPLHFGNGTRLTVT.

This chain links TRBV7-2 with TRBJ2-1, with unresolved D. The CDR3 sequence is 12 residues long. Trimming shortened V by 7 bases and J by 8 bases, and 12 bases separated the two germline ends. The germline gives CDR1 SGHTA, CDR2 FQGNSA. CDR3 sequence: CASTRLSDEQFF. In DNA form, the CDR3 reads TGTGCCAGCACCCGTCTTTCCGATGAGCAGTTCTTC.

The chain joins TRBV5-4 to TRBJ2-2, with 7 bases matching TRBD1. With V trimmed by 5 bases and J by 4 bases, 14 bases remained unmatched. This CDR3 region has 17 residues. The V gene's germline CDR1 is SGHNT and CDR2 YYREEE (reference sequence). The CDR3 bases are TGTGCCAGCAGGCCGGACAGGTCGGCCTTAGGCACCGGGGAGCTGTTTTTT. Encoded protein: CASRPDRSALGTGELFF.

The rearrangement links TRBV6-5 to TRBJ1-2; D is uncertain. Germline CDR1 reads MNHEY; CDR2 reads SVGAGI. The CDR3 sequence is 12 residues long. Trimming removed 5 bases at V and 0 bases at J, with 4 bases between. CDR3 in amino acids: CASSAANYGYTF. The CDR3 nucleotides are TGTGCCAGCAGTGCAGCTAACTATGGCTACACCTTC.

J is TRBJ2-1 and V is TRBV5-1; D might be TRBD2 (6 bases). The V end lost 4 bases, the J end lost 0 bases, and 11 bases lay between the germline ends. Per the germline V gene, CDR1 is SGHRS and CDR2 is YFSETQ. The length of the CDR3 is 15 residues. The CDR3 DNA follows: TGCGCCAGCAGCCGGGAGCGGAGCTCCTACAATGAGCAGTTCTTC. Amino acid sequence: CASSRERSSYNEQFF.

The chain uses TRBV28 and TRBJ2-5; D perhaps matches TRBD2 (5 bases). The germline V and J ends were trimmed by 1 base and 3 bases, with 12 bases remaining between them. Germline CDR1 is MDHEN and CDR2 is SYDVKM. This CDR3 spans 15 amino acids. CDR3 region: CASSLSGRGKETQYF. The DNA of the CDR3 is TGTGCCAGCAGTTTATCGGGAAGAGGAAAAGAGACCCAGTACTTC. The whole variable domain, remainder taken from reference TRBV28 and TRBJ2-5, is DVKVTQSSRYLVKRTGEKVFLECVQDMDHENMFWYRQDPGLGLRLIYFSYDVKMKEKGDIPEGYSVSREKKERFSLILESASTNQTSMYLCASSLSGRGKETQYFGPGTRLLVL.

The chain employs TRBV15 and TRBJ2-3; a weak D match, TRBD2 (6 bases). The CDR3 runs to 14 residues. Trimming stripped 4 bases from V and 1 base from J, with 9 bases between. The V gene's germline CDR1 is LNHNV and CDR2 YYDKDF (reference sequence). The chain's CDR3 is CATSTGARTDTQYF. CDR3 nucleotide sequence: TGTGCCACCAGCACGGGAGCCCGCACAGATACGCAGTATTTT.

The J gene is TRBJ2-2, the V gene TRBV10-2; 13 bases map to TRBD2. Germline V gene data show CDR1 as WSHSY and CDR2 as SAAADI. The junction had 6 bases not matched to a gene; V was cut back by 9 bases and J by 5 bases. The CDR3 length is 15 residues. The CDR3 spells CASSPGLAGTGELFF. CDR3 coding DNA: TGCGCCAGTTCGCCGGGACTAGCGGGGACCGGGGAGCTGTTTTTT.